A single sample gave rise to the 24 T cell receptor beta chains below, sequenced in a study of radiotherapy plus CTLA-4 blockade in lung cancer. Here immunoSEQ multiplex PCR was the method, and the copy in TCRdb shows in-frame clones only, minus some. The table shows about 49,000 clones, with about 88% occurring only once. The source material was peripheral blood, sampled from a patient treated with radiotherapy plus ipilimumab. These receptors came from a human donor with non-small cell lung cancer whose response to radiotherapy plus ipilimumab could not be evaluated.

The DNA for the CDR3 is TGTGCCACCGAGAGGAGGCCCTCACCGAGGGGGTCGAACACTGAAGCTTTCTTT. Its protein product is CATERRPSPRGSNTEAFF. This sequence joins TRBV7-8 and TRBJ1-1; possible D gene TRBD1, 6 bases. V lost 10 bases, J lost 1 base, and 28 bases lay in between. Germline CDR1 reads SGHVS; CDR2 reads FQNEAQ. CDR3 length: 18 amino acids. The whole variable domain, filled in from reference TRBV7-8 and TRBJ1-1, reads GAGVSQSPRYKVAKRGQDVALRCDPISGHVSLFWYQQALGQGPEFLTYFQNEAQLDKSGLPSDRFFAERPEGSVSTLKIQRTQQEDSAVYLCATERRPSPRGSNTEAFFGQGTRLTVV.

The chain is built from TRBV6-6 and TRBJ2-7; 7 bases are a match to TRBD2. CDR3 length equals 14 residues. Germline CDR1 is MNHNY and CDR2 is SVGAGI (reference sequence). With 6 bases clipped from V and 4 bases from J, the junction kept 9 bases outside the gene matches. The CDR3 spells CASSRLGEGYEQYF. In DNA form, the CDR3 reads TGTGCCAGCAGCCGCCTAGGGGAGGGATACGAGCAGTACTTC.

On this clone: This sample includes further DNA sequences coding for the same CDR3. This chain uses TRBV6-5 with TRBJ1-5, with D tentatively TRBD1 (6 bases). CDR3 size: 14 residues. The germline V gene has CDR1 MNHEY and CDR2 SVGAGI. Trimming removed 0 bases at V and 7 bases at J, with 10 bases between. Here the CDR3 reads CASSYSRGNQPQHF. In nucleotides, the CDR3 is TGTGCCAGCAGTTACTCAAGGGGGAACCAGCCCCAGCATTTT.

This clone has only one observation. The rearrangement links TRBV19 to TRBJ2-2, with D possibly TRBD2 on 5 matching bases. The germline V gene encodes CDR1 LNHDA and CDR2 SQIVND (reference sequence). The CDR3 length is 12 residues. The ends were cut back, 3 bases at V and 7 bases at J, with 6 bases in the middle. The CDR3 DNA is TGTGCCAGTAGTATCGGACTCGGGGAGCTGTTTTTT. Amino acids: CASSIGLGELFF.

The J gene is TRBJ2-2, the V gene TRBV29-1; D is possibly TRBD2 (6 bases). The CDR3 is 15 residues long. Per germline, CDR1 SQVTM and CDR2 ANQGSEA. Deletions cut 3 bases from V and 3 bases from J, with 14 bases between. Here the CDR3 reads CSVEKRGGDTGELFF. The DNA for the CDR3 is TGCAGCGTTGAGAAAAGGGGAGGCGACACCGGGGAGCTGTTTTTT.

This clone occurred once. The chain joins TRBV29-1 to TRBJ2-5; 9 bases line up with TRBD2. The CDR3 spans 15 residues. The germline V gene encodes CDR1 SQVTM and CDR2 ANQGSEA. V shed 3 bases, J shed 2 bases, and the junction held 7 bases outside the gene matches. The CDR3 region has the DNA TGCAGCGTTGAGGATGCGGGGGGGATACAAGAGACCCAGTACTTC. Residues: CSVEDAGGIQETQYF.

The V call is TRBV29-1, the J call TRBJ2-1; 14 bases align to TRBD2. V lost 6 bases to trimming and J lost 9 bases; unmatched junction nucleotides: 13. This CDR3 comprises 16 residues. CDR1 SQVTM and CDR2 ANQGSEA come from the germline V gene. CDR3 region: CSVRGLAGATYSEQFF. The CDR3 nucleotides read TGCAGCGTCAGGGGACTAGCGGGAGCAACATATAGTGAGCAGTTCTTC.

This chain uses TRBV9 with TRBJ2-3, with 11 bases fitting TRBD1. CDR1 is SGDLS, CDR2 YYNGEE, per germline. J gave up 4 bases and V 0 bases, and 7 bases lay outside the gene matches. This CDR3 is 17 amino acids long. CDR3 loop: CASSVAVPGQGADTQYF. DNA for the CDR3: TGTGCCAGCAGCGTAGCCGTCCCGGGACAGGGGGCAGATACGCAGTATTTT.

The table lists this clone with a few counts. This chain connects TRBV5-1 to TRBJ2-2, with D hard to call. The CDR3 is made up of 14 amino acids. V shed 1 base and J shed 3 bases, with 7 bases lying between them. Looked up from germline, CDR1 is SGHRS and CDR2 is YFSETQ. This CDR3 is CASSLTPDTGELFF. The DNA of the CDR3 is TGCGCCAGCAGCTTGACCCCGGACACCGGGGAGCTGTTTTTT.

This chain joins TRBV9 and TRBJ2-3; 9 nucleotides align to TRBD2. This CDR3 has 15 amino acids. J lost 6 bases, V lost 4 bases, and 9 bases had no gene match. The germline V gene has CDR1 SGDLS and CDR2 YYNGEE. Here the CDR3 reads CASSPWTSETDTQYF. CDR3 nucleotide sequence: TGTGCCAGCAGCCCTTGGACTAGCGAAACGGATACGCAGTATTTT.

The J gene is TRBJ1-3, the V gene TRBV12-5; 10 nucleotides align to TRBD1. J was trimmed by 4 bases and V by 5 bases; bases with no gene match: 5. Germline CDR1 is LGHNT and CDR2 is FRNRAP. This CDR3 has 15 residues. The CDR3: CASGATGGKGNTIYF. CDR3 bases: TGTGCTAGTGGTGCGACAGGGGGCAAAGGAAACACCATATATTTT.

The chain joins TRBV6-5 to TRBJ2-7, with 10 positions matching TRBD1. The CDR3 consists of 16 residues. V was pared by 0 bases and J by 3 bases, with 5 bases of the junction left unmatched. CDR1 is MNHEY, CDR2 SVGAGI, per germline. The CDR3 region is CASSYSKGTGVYEQYF. The CDR3, as DNA: TGTGCCAGCAGTTACTCGAAGGGGACAGGGGTCTACGAGCAGTACTTC.

This chain uses TRBV19 with TRBJ2-2; D is uncertain. The CDR3 length is 15 residues. Per the germline V gene, CDR1 is LNHDA and CDR2 is SQIVND (reference sequence). The ends were cut back, 5 bases at V and 2 bases at J, with 12 bases in the middle. The CDR3 nucleotides are TGTGCCAGTAGTCCCCGCCGGAGTAACACCGGGGAGCTGTTTTTT. This codes for CASSPRRSNTGELFF.

The chain has TRBV6-1 and TRBJ1-1; D is ambiguous. The CDR3 has 13 amino acids. The germline CDR1 and CDR2 sequences are MNHNS and SASEGT. Trimming pared 7 bases from V and 0 bases from J, leaving 9 bases between. In nucleotides, the CDR3 is TGTGCCAGCATCCCTAGACTGAACACTGAAGCTTTCTTT. Protein sequence: CASIPRLNTEAFF.

The chain employs TRBV19 and TRBJ2-1, with 10 bases aligning to TRBD1. From germline, CDR1 is LNHDA and CDR2 SQIVND (reference sequence). V lost 5 bases, J lost 0 bases, and 10 bases stayed unmatched. This CDR3 region has 18 residues. CDR3 sequence: CASSSTRDRGLSYNEQFF. For the CDR3, the DNA is TGTGCCAGTAGTTCCACCCGGGACAGGGGTCTCTCCTACAATGAGCAGTTCTTC.

This chain connects TRBV5-6 to TRBJ2-3; TRBD2 matches at 15 bases. From germline, CDR1 is SGHDT and CDR2 YYEEEE. V lost 3 bases, J lost 5 bases, and 10 bases stayed unmatched. CDR3 length: 18 amino acids. The CDR3 sequence is CASSYGTSGRRRGDTQYF. The CDR3 DNA follows: TGTGCCAGCAGCTACGGGACTAGCGGGAGGAGGCGGGGAGATACGCAGTATTTT.

V usage is TRBV7-6 and J usage is TRBJ1-1; weak D call: TRBD1 (6 bases). The CDR3 loop spans 15 amino acids. V was shortened by 6 bases and J by 4 bases, with 18 bases between the two germline ends. Germline V lookup: CDR1 SGHVS, CDR2 FNYEAQ. The CDR3 sequence: CASRLGGGVGTEAFF. The CDR3 DNA is TGTGCCAGCAGGCTGGGGGGGGGCGTGGGCACTGAAGCTTTCTTT.

CDR3 nucleotides: TGTGCCAGCCGGGACAGGGGACTAAGCGAGCAGTACTTC. Its translation: CASRDRGLSEQYF. V is TRBV2 and J is TRBJ2-5, with 10 nucleotides matching TRBD1. The J call may be in error: the DNA end matches TRBJ2-7 better. The germline gives CDR1 SNHLY, CDR2 FYNNEI. The CDR3 spans 13 residues.

The gene calls are TRBV28 and TRBJ1-5; D is possibly TRBD1 (5 bases). The CDR3 consists of 17 residues. The ends were cut back, 2 bases at V and 3 bases at J, with 17 bases in the middle. Germline loops: CDR1 MDHEN, CDR2 SYDVKM. CDR3 loop: CASSLGRPGTDNQPQHF. The DNA for the CDR3 is TGTGCCAGCAGTTTAGGGAGGCCGGGGACGGACAATCAGCCCCAGCATTTT.

About this clone itself: This sample also contains other DNA sequences that code for the same CDR3. The J gene is TRBJ1-2, the V gene TRBV10-3; no definite D call. Germline-derived CDR1 and CDR2 are ENHRY and SYGVKD. Trimming took 4 bases from V and 4 from J, leaving 4 bases between them. There are 11 residues in the CDR3. The CDR3 reads CAISAVYGYTF. The CDR3 DNA follows: TGTGCCATCAGTGCTGTCTATGGCTACACCTTC.

This chain joins TRBV6-5 and TRBJ2-3, with D perhaps matching TRBD1 (5 bases). Germline V gene data show CDR1 as MNHEY and CDR2 as SVGAGI. This CDR3 region has 15 residues. Deletions cut 2 bases from V and 1 base from J, with 10 bases between. CDR3 amino acids: CASSYGAERTDTQYF. Written as DNA, the CDR3 is TGTGCCAGCAGTTACGGGGCGGAGCGCACAGATACGCAGTATTTT.

The CDR3, as DNA: TGCGCCAGCAGCTCCGGGACAGGGGATGAAAAACTGTTTTTT. Protein: CASSSGTGDEKLFF. This chain connects TRBV5-1 to TRBJ1-4, with 10 bases that match TRBD1. CDR1 is SGHRS, CDR2 YFSETQ, per germline. V was clipped by 3 bases and J by 6 bases; unmatched bases: 2. The CDR3 is 14 residues long.

Only one count was recorded for this clone. The chain carries TRBV27 and TRBJ1-2, with D possibly being TRBD1 (6 bases). CDR1 MNHEY and CDR2 SMNVEV come from the germline V gene (reference sequence). Trimming took 0 bases from V and 7 from J, leaving 12 bases between them. The CDR3 loop spans 14 amino acids. CDR3 nucleotide sequence: TGTGCCAGCAGTTTATCGGGGGCTTCAGCTGGCTACACCTTC. Amino acid sequence: CASSLSGASAGYTF.

V is TRBV7-6 and J is TRBJ1-1; the D is unclear. CDR1 and CDR2 from the germline V gene are SGHVS and FNYEAQ. CDR3 length equals 15 residues. The V end lost 0 bases, the J end lost 0 bases, and 8 bases lay between the germline ends. This CDR3 reads CASSLASRMNTEAFF. CDR3 bases: TGTGCCAGCAGCTTAGCGTCCAGGATGAACACTGAAGCTTTCTTT.